The next 17 T cell receptor beta chains were all read from a single sample in a study of glioma-infiltrating T cells. TCR alpha and beta CDR3 regions were amplified from RNA using iRepertoire nested multiplex PCR. TCRdb fed the multiplex PCR reads into MiXCR, producing one record per CDR3 protein. The table lists a few hundred thousand distinct CDR3 sequences, roughly two fifths of them singletons. The sequencing input was glioma tissue, nonneoplastic brain tissue, or PBMCs (not recorded which). All receptors come from a human donor with low-grade glioma or glioblastoma, undergoing nonglioma brain surgery, or in good health (not recorded which).

This clonotype was recorded many times. The CDR3 protein is CASSPQVDYGYTF. Here the CDR3 DNA reads TGTGCCAGCAGTCCCCAAGTGGACTATGGCTACACCTTC. The V gene is TRBV28, the J gene TRBJ1-2; D is unclear. Trimming took off 5 bases at V and 3 bases at J, with 10 bases between the two ends. Germline assignment: CDR1 MDHEN and CDR2 SYDVKM. The CDR3 runs to 13 residues.

About this clonotype itself: A much larger clone differs from this one at a single base, so this may be a read error. V gene TRBV6-2 or TRBV6-3 combines with J gene TRBJ2-5, with unresolved D. The germline CDR1 and CDR2 sequences are MNHEY and SVGEGT. The CDR3 spans 14 residues. Trimming removed 5 bases at V and 3 bases at J, with 13 bases between. CDR3 in amino acids: CASSAISSKETQYF. The DNA of the CDR3 is TGTGCCAGCAGTGCGATAAGTTCCAAAGAGACCCAGTACTTC.

A word on this clonotype: This may be a read error, as it is one base from a much larger clone. This chain joins TRBV6-5 and TRBJ2-1; D remains unclear. This CDR3 has 13 residues. Germline assignment: CDR1 MNHEY and CDR2 SVGAGI. The chain's CDR3 is CASSKRADYEKYF. CDR3 sequence (DNA): TGTGCCAGCAGTAAAAGGGCGGATTACGAGAAGTACTTC.

The rearrangement uses TRBV12-3 or TRBV12-4 and TRBJ2-5; D not certain. Trimming took 2 bases from V and 4 from J, leaving 8 bases between them. This CDR3 comprises 13 residues. The CDR3 DNA is TGTGCCAGCAGTTTAAACAGCCCAGAGACCCAGTACTTC. This gives the protein CASSLNSPETQYF.

This clonotype occurred a few times. This chain uses TRBV4-1 with TRBJ1-1; 7 positions agree with TRBD1. Germline CDR1 MGHRA, CDR2 YSYEKL. The trim removed 1 base at V and 8 bases at J, leaving 7 bases unmatched. This CDR3 has 14 amino acids. This CDR3 is CASSQVGTAGEAFF. CDR3 nucleotides: TGCGCCAGCAGCCAAGTAGGGACAGCCGGGGAAGCTTTCTTT.

This clonotype has only a few counts. An end of the junction does not agree with germline; a read error may underlie this. The chain joins TRBV25-1 to TRBJ2-3; D gene ambiguous. The CDR3 extends over 15 amino acids. The germline CDR1 and CDR2 sequences are MGHDK and SYGVNS. CDR3 sequence: CASSEYTKAPDRQYF. The CDR3 DNA reads TGTGCCAGCAGTGAATATACTAAAGCCCCAGATAGGCAGTATTTT. Drawing the rest from reference TRBV25-1 and TRBJ2-3, the complete variable domain is EADIYQTPRYLVIGTGKKITLECSQTMGHDKMYWYQQDPGMELHLIHYSYGVNSTEKGDLSSESTVSRIRTEHFPLTLESARPSHTSQYLCASSEYTKAPDRQYFGPGTRLTVL.

This clonotype was seen many times. V is TRBV6-1 and J is TRBJ2-4; D unresolved. Trimming removed 7 bases from V and 5 bases from J, with 12 bases in between. The germline V gene encodes CDR1 MNHNS and CDR2 SASEGT. The CDR3 runs to 13 residues. The CDR3 DNA sequence: TGTGCCAGCACCGACGGACGGGAAAACATTCAGTACTTC. It translates to CASTDGRENIQYF.

Many counts were recorded for this clonotype. This rearrangement joins TRBV6-2 or TRBV6-3 to TRBJ2-3, with 7 positions matching TRBD2. The length of the CDR3 is 15 residues. The germline CDR1 and CDR2 sequences are MNHEY and SVGEGT. V trimming: 4 bases; J trimming: 3 bases; junction bases outside the gene matches: 7. The CDR3 loop is CASSLGGRETDTQYF. CDR3 DNA: TGTGCCAGCAGTTTAGGAGGGAGGGAGACAGATACGCAGTATTTT.

The chain has TRBV20-1 and TRBJ2-1; 13 nucleotides agree with TRBD2. Germline loops: CDR1 DFQATT, CDR2 SNEGSKA (reference sequence). The CDR3 runs 18 residues. The junction had 7 bases not matched to a gene; V was cut back by 0 bases and J by 2 bases. The CDR3 reads CSARDFEGLAGAYNEQFF. CDR3 DNA: TGCAGTGCTAGAGATTTCGAAGGACTAGCGGGGGCCTACAATGAGCAGTTCTTC.

This clonotype appeared a single time. A much bigger clone sits one base away, suggesting this may be a read error. The CDR3 DNA sequence: TGTGCCAGCAGTTCGGCGTCTCGGGTCAATGAGCAGTTCTTC. This gives the protein CASSSASRVNEQFF. This sequence joins TRBV6-2 or TRBV6-3 and TRBJ2-1; D is unresolved. In germline, CDR1 is MNHEY, CDR2 SVGEGT. The length of the CDR3 is 14 residues. The V gene lost 4 bases and the J gene lost 6 bases, with 13 bases spanning the gap.

This clonotype has more than one count but fewer than ten. V is TRBV20-1 and J is TRBJ2-5, with TRBD2 matching 7 bases. CDR1 and CDR2 (germline): DFQATT, SNEGSKA (reference sequence). V shed 6 bases and J 5 bases; nucleotides not matched to a gene: 12. There are 14 residues in the CDR3. CDR3 nucleotides: TGCAGTGCCCCCAGAAGCGGGGCCGCCGAGACCCAGTACTTC. Residues: CSAPRSGAAETQYF.

V gene TRBV29-1 combines with J gene TRBJ2-5, with D possibly being TRBD1 or TRBD2 (5 bases each). The CDR3 runs to 12 residues. V lost 6 bases and J lost 5, with 13 bases in between. The germline V gene encodes CDR1 SQVTM and CDR2 ANQGSEA. The CDR3 region is CSVRPGTETQYF. In nucleotides, the CDR3 is TGCAGCGTCAGACCCGGGACGGAGACCCAGTACTTC. Drawing the rest from reference TRBV29-1 and TRBJ2-5, the complete variable domain is SAVISQKPSRDICQRGTSLTIQCQVDSQVTMMFWYRQQPGQSLTLIATANQGSEATYESGFVIDKFPISRPNLTFSTLTVSNMSPEDSSIYLCSVRPGTETQYFGPGTRLLVL.

This clonotype was recorded only once. This could be a read error, since a much larger clone is one nucleotide away. As DNA, the CDR3 is TGTGCCAGCAGTTCATCGACAGGACTTGGCTACACCTTC. Encoded protein: CASSSSTGLGYTF. The rearrangement joins TRBV27 to TRBJ1-2; tentatively, D is TRBD1 (6 bases). The CDR3 runs 13 residues. The V end lost 4 bases, the J end lost 7 bases, and 13 bases lay between the germline ends. Germline V gene sequence: CDR1 MNHEY, CDR2 SMNVEV (reference sequence).

A word on this clonotype: This clone may be a read error of a much larger clone one base away. The V call is TRBV27, the J call TRBJ2-1; 13 bases fit TRBD2. The CDR3 is 16 amino acids. Germline V CDR1 and CDR2: MNHEY, SMNVEV (reference sequence). V gave up 0 bases and J gave up 9 bases; unmatched junction bases: 5. The CDR3 coding sequence is TGTGCCAGCAGTTTATCAGGACTAGCGGGAGACCGTGAGCAGTTCTTC. The encoded protein is CASSLSGLAGDREQFF.

The chain is built from TRBV4-1 and TRBJ2-7, with D possibly matching TRBD2 (5 bases). Per the germline V gene, CDR1 is MGHRA and CDR2 is YSYEKL. V was shortened by 4 bases and J by 2 bases, with 12 bases between the two germline ends. CDR3 length equals 14 residues. Here the CDR3 DNA reads TGCGCCAGCAGCCGTCAGGCGGGTACCTACGAGCAGTACTTC. It encodes CASSRQAGTYEQYF.

The chain has TRBV7-2 and TRBJ1-1, with 8 bases lining up with TRBD1. There are 16 residues in the CDR3. CDR1 is SGHTA, CDR2 FQGNSA, per germline. J lost 5 bases, V lost 1 base, and 9 bases had no gene match. DNA for the CDR3: TGTGCCAGCAGCTTAGTAAGCACAGGGGGTAGGACTGAAGCTTTCTTT. This sequence encodes CASSLVSTGGRTEAFF.

Comments on this clonotype: A read error may produce the germline difference seen at one junction end. The gene calls are TRBV18 and TRBJ2-3; D is uncertain. The CDR3 consists of 16 residues. Germline V gives CDR1 KGHSH, CDR2 LQKENI. As DNA, the CDR3 is TGTGCCAACTCACCACAGAAGGTCGGGTTTACAGATACGCAGTATTTT. Amino acids: CANSPQKVGFTDTQYF. Using reference TRBV18 and TRBJ2-3 for the parts outside the CDR3, the full variable domain is NAGVMQNPRHLVRRRGQEARLRCSPMKGHSHVYWYRQLPEEGLKFMVYLQKENIIDESGMPKERFSAEFPKEGPSILRIQQVVRGDSAAYFCANSPQKVGFTDTQYFGPGTRLTVL.